This T cell receptor beta chain was obtained from a study of shared clonotypes between healthy human individuals (dated by TCRdb to 2019 to 2021). At the level of the whole study: The cohort comprised a couple of women and a few men aged 18 to 49 years. For each donor, three plates each were used for CD4 naive and CD4 memory, two plates were used for CD8 naive, and one plate was used for CD8 memory. The study deeply sequenced blood TCR repertoires of about 5 healthy adults to estimate repertoire size and the extent of clonotype sharing between individuals. Libraries were prepared and TCR repertoires were sequenced by different laboratories using diverse techniques, in order to increase sequencing depth and limit assay-specific biases. Each donor's leukapheresis produced roughly between roughly 0.85 and 9.5 billion PBMCs.

Using the deep immunoSEQ assay, multiplex PCR amplified TCR CDR3 regions from genomic DNA. Genomic DNA extracted from each cell subset was distributed evenly over all wells of several immunoSEQ 96-well plates, and each plate served as one replicate. For sorted subsets, each replicate PCR was loaded with roughly 0.2 ug genomic DNA, equivalent to roughly 30,000 T cell genomes. Purified libraries were measured with a Qubit 3.0 fluorometer, size-checked on a Bioanalyzer 2100, and measured again with the KAPA Library Quantification kit. Each immunoSEQ 96-well plate was sequenced on its own single-read 150-cycle Illumina NextSeq 550 flow cell. The published analysis was carried out like this. The immunoSEQ output contained only junctional sequences without quality scores, so filtering could not match that applied to full-length reads. To assign V/J genes and CDR3, sequences were annotated against IMGT germline references using PyIR, a Python wrapper for IgBLAST v1.9. Any read was removed if the V/J assignment was weak (E-value above 1e-6), the CDR3 was missing, or the read contained stop codons, out-of-frame junctions, or ambiguous translated residues. A V3J clonotype was defined by an identical inferred V gene, J gene, and CDR3 amino acid sequence. Percentage overlap between repertoires was computed as shared unique clonotypes divided by the size of the smaller repertoire. Repertoire richness was assessed with RTK rarefaction, the Chao1 estimator, and Recon v2.1 estimates of unobserved clonotypes. Generation probabilities were computed with OLGA for all TCRbeta clonotypes obtained by the gDNA method from several donors. This immuneACCESS table, as held by TCRdb, lists in-frame sequences with V and J called but not all clones. Of the missing ones, under half trace to an unresolved V gene in checked studies; the others have no known cause. V, J and clone size reflect that table, while D and trimming were determined from the DNA. In all, the sample holds more than 1 million clones, and 70% to 80% of those were seen once. 0.52% of the sample is taken by the ten largest.

The donors were healthy, HIV-negative adults with no recently reported acute infections or vaccinations. All donors were Caucasian adults living in Nashville, Tennessee, USA. CD4+ T cells were enriched by magnetic negative selection; naive cells were then positively selected on CD45RA, and the negative fraction formed the memory subset. Blood was obtained by leukapheresis, after which PBMCs were separated by Ficoll-Histopaque density gradient centrifugation and cryopreserved in liquid nitrogen vapor phase. Purity and quantity of every magnetically sorted T cell population were checked by analytical flow cytometry. Genomic DNA was isolated from every sorted fraction and measured by UV absorbance on a Nanodrop 2000c. General findings and caveats noted by the study authors: Pairwise subsampling led to the expectation that sequencing depth would affect the degree of clonotype sharing among donors. Rarefaction of sorted-subset datasets indicated incomplete sequencing despite the large sequencing depth. Across several donors, approximately 5% of naive CD4, 3.5% of naive CD8, under 2.5% of memory CD4, and roughly 0.4% of memory CD8 clonotypes were shared. Clonotypes shared by all four sorted-subset donors showed higher generation probabilities than non-shared clonotypes. Only blood was sampled, and tissue TCR repertoires likely differ from those in blood. Because the study included a small number of donors, the genetic and exposure-history diversity represented was limited. Naive subsets generally had larger estimated clonotype richness than memory subsets did.

In the germline V gene (reference sequence), CDR1 corresponds to LNHNV and CDR2 to YYDKDF. At the junction V is shortened by 2 bases and J by 1 base; bases outside the gene matches: 1. The CDR3 spans 15 residues, from the cysteine through the phenylalanine. Only the CDR3 portion is preserved as DNA: 45 bases, with reading frame beginning at the first base. Of note for this clone: What antigen it recognizes has not been identified. No much larger clonotype is one base removed from it; base qualities were not supplied.

Sequencing was carried out using memory CD4+ T cells from PBMCs. The intended sense of this specimen's cell subset or site label: CD45RA-negative fraction. The chain employs TRBV15 and TRBJ2-1; TRBD2 agrees with 8 junctional bases. The clonotype comes from a man younger than 30 in good health. Some clones in this sample may be carry-over from other donors' samples. CDR3 protein: CATSRIAGSYNEQFF. The DNA reads as follows: TGTGCCACCAGCAGAATAGCGGGGTCCTACAATGAGCAGTTCTTC.